One T cell receptor beta chain is described in this entry. These data are taken from a study of blood T cell repertoires in COVID-19. Here immunoSEQ multiplex PCR was the method, and the copy in TCRdb shows in-frame clones only, minus some. The data show more than 300,000 clones, 91% seen once. The sample was PBMCs or T cells enriched from blood (not recorded which). The receptor comes from a woman aged 40-49 years who had been exposed to COVID-19.

This CDR3 is CASSLRPGSSGGAADTQYF. CDR3 sequence (DNA): TGTGCCAGCAGCTTGCGCCCCGGTTCTAGCGGGGGGGCGGCAGATACGCAGTATTTT. The chain employs TRBV5-4 and TRBJ2-3; 12 nucleotides align to TRBD2. This CDR3 contains 19 residues. Germline values: CDR1 SGHNT, CDR2 YYREEE (reference sequence). Unmatched junction bases numbered 13, after V lost 1 base and J lost 4 bases.